Below, 18 T cell receptor beta chains from the same sample are listed, as sequenced in a study of beta chain features in type 1 diabetes. The study reverse transcribed the entire isolated RNA, so it sequenced expressed TCRB transcripts. Using immunoSEQ multiplex PCR, the repertoire was profiled, and TCRdb retains in-frame clones only, with some absent. Of 350,000 to 400,000 clones in the sample, over 12% were seen once. Sequencing used naive CD4+ T cells from blood. Receptors originate from a woman aged 18 to 35 in good health.

This clone has more than one count but fewer than ten. The chain carries TRBV20-1 and TRBJ2-1; D unresolved. Per germline, CDR1 DFQATT and CDR2 SNEGSKA (reference sequence). Between the trimmed V and J ends, which lost 0 bases and 10 bases, there was a span of 7 bases. CDR3 length: 11 residues. The CDR3 DNA reads TGCAGTGCTAGAGATCCGCGGGAGCAGTTCTTC. This encodes CSARDPREQFF.

The genes are TRBV9 and TRBJ2-7, with a weak D call TRBD1 (5 bases). The germline V gene has CDR1 SGDLS and CDR2 YYNGEE. The CDR3 is made up of 15 amino acids. Trimming took off 0 bases at V and 2 bases at J, with 12 bases between the two ends. The CDR3 sequence is CASSVGGARAYEQYF. The CDR3 DNA sequence: TGTGCCAGCAGCGTAGGTGGGGCGCGCGCCTACGAGCAGTACTTC. The full variable domain, rest sourced from reference TRBV9 and TRBJ2-7, is DSGVTQTPKHLITATGQRVTLRCSPRSGDLSVYWYQQSLDQGLQFLIQYYNGEERAKGNILERFSAQQFPDLHSELNLSSLELGDSALYFCASSVGGARAYEQYFGPGTRLTVT.

This clone came up a few times. The chain links TRBV7-9 to TRBJ2-7; tentative D call: TRBD1 (5 bases). Trimming cost V 2 bases and J 2 bases, with 13 bases left between them. This CDR3 has 15 residues. Per germline, CDR1 SEHNR and CDR2 FQNEAQ (reference sequence). For the CDR3, the DNA is TGTGCCAGCAGCTTATCGGCAGGGATAACCTACGAGCAGTACTTC. Translating it yields CASSLSAGITYEQYF.

This clone was picked up a small number of times. The rearrangement uses TRBV29-1 and TRBJ1-1; 11 nucleotides align to TRBD1. V lost 5 bases, J lost 0 bases, and 8 bases stayed unmatched. The CDR3 covers 16 residues. From germline, CDR1 is SQVTM and CDR2 ANQGSEA. The CDR3 protein is CSVSRDRGWMNTEAFF. In nucleotides, the CDR3 is TGCAGCGTTTCCAGGGACAGGGGGTGGATGAACACTGAAGCTTTCTTT. Variable domain in full (rest from reference TRBV29-1 and TRBJ1-1): SAVISQKPSRDICQRGTSLTIQCQVDSQVTMMFWYRQQPGQSLTLIATANQGSEATYESGFVIDKFPISRPNLTFSTLTVSNMSPEDSSIYLCSVSRDRGWMNTEAFFGQGTRLTVV.

This clone was counted between two and nine times. The chain is built from TRBV7-2 and TRBJ2-7; 11 positions match TRBD2. The V and J ends lost 2 bases and 3 bases, in that order; junction bases with no gene match: 3. The CDR3 covers 15 residues. Germline assignment: CDR1 SGHTA and CDR2 FQGNSA. CDR3 protein: CASSLTSGRVYEQYF. The DNA for the CDR3 is TGTGCCAGCAGCTTAACTAGCGGGAGAGTCTACGAGCAGTACTTC.

This clone was recorded a few times. The rearrangement links TRBV18 to TRBJ2-2; TRBD1 is a possible D gene (5 bases). V lost 1 base to trimming and J lost 1 base, with 10 bases between them. The CDR3 is 16 amino acids. Germline loops: CDR1 KGHSH, CDR2 LQKENI. CDR3 DNA sequence: TGTGCCAGCTCACCACGGTCAGGGCAGAACACCGGGGAGCTGTTTTTT. Translated: CASSPRSGQNTGELFF. The full variable domain, in which reference TRBV18 and TRBJ2-2 provide the parts outside the CDR3, is NAGVMQNPRHLVRRRGQEARLRCSPMKGHSHVYWYRQLPEEGLKFMVYLQKENIIDESGMPKERFSAEFPKEGPSILRIQQVVRGDSAAYFCASSPRSGQNTGELFFGEGSRLTVL.

This clone showed up just a few times. The V gene is TRBV4-3, the J gene TRBJ2-1; D not resolved. This CDR3 comprises 12 residues. The germline V and J ends were trimmed by 0 bases and 8 bases, with 5 bases remaining between them. Germline loops: CDR1 LGHNA, CDR2 YSLEER. CDR3: CASSQDTDEQFF. As DNA, the CDR3 is TGCGCCAGCAGCCAAGATACTGATGAGCAGTTCTTC.

The chain joins TRBV7-9 to TRBJ1-2; no clear D gene. The CDR3 is 14 residues long. The V end lost 2 bases, the J end lost 0 bases, and 7 bases lay between the germline ends. Per the germline V gene, CDR1 is SEHNR and CDR2 is FQNEAQ (reference sequence). The CDR3 DNA follows: TGTGCCAGCAGCTTAACAGTCGCTAACTATGGCTACACCTTC. Protein: CASSLTVANYGYTF.

The V call is TRBV6-5, the J call TRBJ1-1; D is unresolved. Germline CDR1 reads MNHEY; CDR2 reads SVGAGI. CDR3 length equals 15 residues. V was clipped by 6 bases and J by 1 base, with 15 bases between them. In DNA, the CDR3 is TGTGCCAGCAGCAAACACACCCTTCGGAACACTGAAGCTTTCTTT. Its translation: CASSKHTLRNTEAFF.

The chain recombines TRBV27 with TRBJ2-3, with unresolved D. Germline V CDR1 and CDR2: MNHEY, SMNVEV (reference sequence). This CDR3 region has 12 residues. Trimming removed 4 bases from V and 14 bases from J, with 16 bases in between. The CDR3 region has the DNA TGTGCCAGCAGTTCGACCGAGCGCTTAAGGTATTTT. Its translation is CASSSTERLRYF.

In the case of this clone: Other DNA sequences in the same sample also yield this CDR3. The chain joins TRBV18 to TRBJ2-7; 8 nucleotides match TRBD1. Germline trimming cut 2 bases from V and 3 bases from J; bases unmatched to any gene: 3. The CDR3 has 14 residues. Germline assignment: CDR1 KGHSH and CDR2 LQKENI. This CDR3 reads CASSPSGQGYEQYF. CDR3 coding DNA: TGTGCCAGCTCACCATCAGGACAGGGCTACGAGCAGTACTTC. The whole variable domain, remainder taken from reference TRBV18 and TRBJ2-7, is NAGVMQNPRHLVRRRGQEARLRCSPMKGHSHVYWYRQLPEEGLKFMVYLQKENIIDESGMPKERFSAEFPKEGPSILRIQQVVRGDSAAYFCASSPSGQGYEQYFGPGTRLTVT.

The chain recombines TRBV29-1 with TRBJ2-3; weak D call: TRBD1 (6 bases). Trimming took 4 bases from V and 4 from J, leaving 12 bases between them. CDR3 length equals 13 residues. The germline V gene has CDR1 SQVTM and CDR2 ANQGSEA. CDR3 loop: CSVGLNRADTQYF. CDR3 nucleotide sequence: TGCAGCGTTGGTCTCAACAGGGCAGATACGCAGTATTTT.

This clone has only a few counts. V usage is TRBV19 and J usage is TRBJ2-7, with TRBD1 identical over 9 bases. CDR3 length: 13 residues. V was clipped by 6 bases and J by 2 bases; unmatched bases: 2. Per germline, CDR1 LNHDA and CDR2 SQIVND (reference sequence). The CDR3 coding sequence is TGTGCCAGTAGCTGGACAGGGGCCTACGAGCAGTACTTC. Its translation: CASSWTGAYEQYF.

This chain connects TRBV7-3 to TRBJ2-1, with D maybe TRBD1 (5 bases). V lost 5 bases, J lost 7 bases, and 21 bases lay in between. Germline V gene sequence: CDR1 SGHTA, CDR2 FQGTGA. CDR3 length: 16 residues. CDR3 in amino acids: CASSNQAPGKRNEQFF. CDR3 DNA: TGTGCCAGCAGCAACCAGGCGCCAGGGAAGCGTAATGAGCAGTTCTTC.

This rearrangement joins TRBV11-1 to TRBJ2-1; TRBD2 matches 15 bases. Germline V gene data show CDR1 as SGHAT and CDR2 as FQDESV (reference sequence). The CDR3 contains 18 residues. After removal of 0 bases from V and 8 bases from J, the junction contained 8 bases not matched to a gene. The chain's CDR3 is CASSLALRGLAGGHEQFF. The CDR3 DNA is TGTGCCAGCAGCTTAGCTTTACGAGGACTAGCGGGAGGGCATGAGCAGTTCTTC.

This chain connects TRBV28 to TRBJ1-2; 7 nucleotides line up with TRBD1. The V and J ends lost 6 bases and 1 base, in that order; junction bases with no gene match: 5. The length of the CDR3 is 14 residues. Germline V gene sequence: CDR1 MDHEN, CDR2 SYDVKM. CDR3 in DNA: TGTGCCAGCAGCCCCGGACAGGTTAACTATGGCTACACCTTC. It encodes CASSPGQVNYGYTF.

This chain connects TRBV4-3 to TRBJ1-1, with D uncertain. CDR1 is LGHNA, CDR2 YSLEER, per germline. The V end was cut by 0 bases, the J end by 1 base, with 9 bases between. This CDR3 comprises 15 residues. The CDR3 bases are TGCGCCAGCAGCCAAGATCCCGGAGCGAACACTGAAGCTTTCTTT. As protein: CASSQDPGANTEAFF.

V usage is TRBV7-9 and J usage is TRBJ1-5; D remains unclear. The CDR3 is made up of 14 amino acids. The V and J ends lost 3 bases and 5 bases respectively, with 11 bases between them. The germline gives CDR1 SEHNR, CDR2 FQNEAQ (reference sequence). CDR3 sequence reads: CASSFSEGYQPQHF. CDR3 bases: TGTGCCAGCAGCTTTTCGGAGGGATATCAGCCCCAGCATTTT.